This TCR beta chain was identified in a study of shared T cell receptors in the human thymus. The CDR3 is 16 amino acids. Germline-derived CDR1 and CDR2 are LNHDA and SQIVND (reference sequence). The V gene end was trimmed by 6 bases and the J gene end by 6 bases; junction bases not matched to a gene: 10. Assay used: immunoSEQ multiplex PCR; TCRdb lists only in-frame clones, some missing. The sample shows almost 550,000 clones, 70% to 80% of them seen only once. This same sample was also taken into another study, of human thymus T cells. That study adds: Having corrective surgery for congenital heart defects, healthy Finnish infants were the ones who donated. Thymic material originated from resections removed in the course of corrective heart surgery. Blood and thymic repertoires both appeared biased in V and J gene usage. Unrelated individuals reportedly shared highly overlapping thymic TCR repertoires.

The receptor comes from a boy under two years old with a congenital heart defect. This chain uses TRBV19 with TRBJ2-2; the match to TRBD1 covers 10 bases. Sequenced sample: thymocytes. DNA of the CDR3: TGTGCCAGTAGCAATGGGGGGACAGGGGTATCCGGGGAGCTGTTTTTT. This encodes CASSNGGTGVSGELFF. Filled out from reference TRBV19 and TRBJ2-2, the complete variable domain reads DGGITQSPKYLFRKEGQNVTLSCEQNLNHDAMYWYRQDPGQGLRLIYYSQIVNDFQKGDIAEGYSVSREKKESFPLTVTSAQKNPTAFYLCASSNGGTGVSGELFFGEGSRLTVL.